This T cell receptor (beta chain) was retrieved from a study of early T cells in non-severe SARS-CoV-2 infection. Study-wide background: It was bulk RNA from unsorted whole blood that was sequenced, and the chains were unpaired.

Individual cDNA molecules were tagged with unique molecular identifiers. TCRdb reanalysed the 5' RACE reads using MiXCR and keeps one entry per CDR3 protein. Here the sample spans tens of thousands of distinct CDR3 sequences, around a tenth being singletons. This clonotype was observed at least ten times. The antigen remains undetermined. General study findings and limits: Anti-spike CD8 responses were favored by VDJdb matching, which missed private and CD4 specificities.

Trimming cost V 5 bases and J 4 bases; bases outside gene matches: 12. The CDR3 contains 16 residues. Per the germline V gene, CDR1 is MNHEY and CDR2 is SMNVEV (reference sequence). The source is an adult who was a healthcare worker with PCR-confirmed SARS-CoV-2 infection or an uninfected control (not recorded which). The genes are TRBV27 and TRBJ1-1; 8 positions agree with TRBD1. The sample taken for sequencing was whole blood. In DNA form, the CDR3 reads TGTGCCAGCAGTCGTCGGACAGGGTCCTCCATCACTGAAGCTTTCTTT. It yields the protein CASSRRTGSSITEAFF.